Sequencing of this T cell receptor beta chain was carried out in a study of vaccination effects on CD4 cells after COVID-19. The wider study: Antigen-specific CD4+ T cells were expanded (with viral peptide pools) by the ViraFEST assay ahead of sequencing. PBMC cultures contained about 1.9 million cells per well, approximately 11 IU/ml IL-2 and around 9.4 ug/ml peptides. Sample donation by two convalescent patients took place 16 days and one week before vaccination.

Once cultured for under 11 days, the cells underwent separation to obtain CD4+ T cells. On days 3 and 7, fresh IL-2 medium replaced half the medium. Regarding this clone: Antigen specificity is unknown.

Produced via immunoSEQ multiplex PCR; TCRdb's table is partial and in-frame only. Of under 50,000 clones listed, roughly three quarters were seen once; the top ten hold approximately 10%. Sample: CD4+ T cells from PBMCs cultured without peptide, taken before COVID-19 vaccination. This clonotype was sampled from a human donor who had a prior SARS-CoV-2 infection.

Here the CDR3 reads CASTNSGGRYTF. CDR3 nucleotide sequence: TGTGCCAGTACAAACTCGGGAGGTCGCTACACCTTC. V is TRBV19 and J is TRBJ1-2, with D hard to call. CDR1 and CDR2 from the germline V gene are LNHDA and SQIVND (reference sequence). The CDR3 has 12 residues. Deletions cut 7 bases from V and 9 bases from J, with 15 bases between.